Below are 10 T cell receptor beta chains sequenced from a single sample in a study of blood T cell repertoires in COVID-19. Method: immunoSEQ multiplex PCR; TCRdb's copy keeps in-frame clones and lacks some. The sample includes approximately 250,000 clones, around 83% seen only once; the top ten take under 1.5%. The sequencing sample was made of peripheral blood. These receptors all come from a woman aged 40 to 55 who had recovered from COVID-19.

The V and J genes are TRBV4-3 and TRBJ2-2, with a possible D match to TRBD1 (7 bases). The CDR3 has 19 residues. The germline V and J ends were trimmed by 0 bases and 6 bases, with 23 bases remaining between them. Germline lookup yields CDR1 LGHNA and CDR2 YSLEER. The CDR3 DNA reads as TGCGCCAGCAGCCAAGATTCCCCCCACAGGGGAGGCCTCGCCGGGGAGCTGTTTTTT. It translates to CASSQDSPHRGGLAGELFF.

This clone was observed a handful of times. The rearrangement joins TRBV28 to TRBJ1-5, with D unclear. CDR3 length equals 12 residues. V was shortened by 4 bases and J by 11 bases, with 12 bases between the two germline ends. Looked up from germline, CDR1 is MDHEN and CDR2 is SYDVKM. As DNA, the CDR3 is TGTGCCAGCAGTTGGGGAGACGCGGCCCAGCATTTT. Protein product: CASSWGDAAQHF.

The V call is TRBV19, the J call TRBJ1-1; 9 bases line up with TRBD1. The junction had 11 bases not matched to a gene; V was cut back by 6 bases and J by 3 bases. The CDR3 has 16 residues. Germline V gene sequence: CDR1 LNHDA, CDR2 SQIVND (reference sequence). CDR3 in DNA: TGTGCCAGTAGAACTCGGACAGGGGCGTCCGACACTGAAGCTTTCTTT. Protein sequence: CASRTRTGASDTEAFF.

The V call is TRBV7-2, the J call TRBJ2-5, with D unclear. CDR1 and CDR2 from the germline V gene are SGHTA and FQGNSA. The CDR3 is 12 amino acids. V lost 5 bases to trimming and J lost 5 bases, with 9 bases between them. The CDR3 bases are TGTGCCAGCAGCCCCGGTACGGAGACCCAGTACTTC. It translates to CASSPGTETQYF.

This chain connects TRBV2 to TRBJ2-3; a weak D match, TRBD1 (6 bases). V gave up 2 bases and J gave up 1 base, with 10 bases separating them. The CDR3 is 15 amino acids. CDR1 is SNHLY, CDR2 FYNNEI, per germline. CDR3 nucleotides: TGTGCCAGCAGTGAACTCAGGGGAGGCACAGATACGCAGTATTTT. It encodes CASSELRGGTDTQYF.

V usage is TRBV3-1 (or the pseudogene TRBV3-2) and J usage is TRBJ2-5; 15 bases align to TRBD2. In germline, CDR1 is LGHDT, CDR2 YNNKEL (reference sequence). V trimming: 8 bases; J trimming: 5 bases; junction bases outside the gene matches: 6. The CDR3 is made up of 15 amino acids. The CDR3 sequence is CASRTSGGARETQYF. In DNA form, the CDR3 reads TGTGCCAGCCGGACTAGCGGGGGGGCCCGGGAGACCCAGTACTTC.

This chain's CDR3 is CASSIDTGAYEQYF. In DNA, the CDR3 is TGTGCCAGCAGCATAGATACAGGAGCCTACGAGCAGTACTTC. The genes are TRBV5-5 and TRBJ2-7, with D possibly matching TRBD1 (5 bases). This CDR3 is 14 amino acids long. Germline-derived CDR1 and CDR2 are SGHKS and YYEKEE (reference sequence). The ends were cut back, 4 bases at V and 2 bases at J, with 13 bases in the middle.

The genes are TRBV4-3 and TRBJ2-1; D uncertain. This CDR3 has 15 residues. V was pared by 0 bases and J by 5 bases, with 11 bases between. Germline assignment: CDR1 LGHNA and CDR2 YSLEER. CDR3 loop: CASSQESLPDNEQFF. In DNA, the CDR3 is TGCGCCAGCAGCCAAGAATCACTACCCGACAATGAGCAGTTCTTC.

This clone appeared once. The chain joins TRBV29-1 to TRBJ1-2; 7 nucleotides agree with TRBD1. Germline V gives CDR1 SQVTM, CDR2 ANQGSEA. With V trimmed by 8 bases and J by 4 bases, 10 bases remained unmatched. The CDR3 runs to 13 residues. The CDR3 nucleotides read TGCAGCTCGTCAGAAGGGGACAGCTATGGCTACACCTTC. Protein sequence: CSSSEGDSYGYTF.

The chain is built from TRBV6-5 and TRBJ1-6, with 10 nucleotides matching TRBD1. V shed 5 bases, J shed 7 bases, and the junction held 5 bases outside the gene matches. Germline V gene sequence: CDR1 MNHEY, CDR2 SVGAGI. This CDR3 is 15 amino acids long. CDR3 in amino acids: CASSPTGQGNSPLHF. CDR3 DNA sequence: TGTGCCAGCAGTCCTACGGGACAGGGGAATTCACCCCTCCACTTT.